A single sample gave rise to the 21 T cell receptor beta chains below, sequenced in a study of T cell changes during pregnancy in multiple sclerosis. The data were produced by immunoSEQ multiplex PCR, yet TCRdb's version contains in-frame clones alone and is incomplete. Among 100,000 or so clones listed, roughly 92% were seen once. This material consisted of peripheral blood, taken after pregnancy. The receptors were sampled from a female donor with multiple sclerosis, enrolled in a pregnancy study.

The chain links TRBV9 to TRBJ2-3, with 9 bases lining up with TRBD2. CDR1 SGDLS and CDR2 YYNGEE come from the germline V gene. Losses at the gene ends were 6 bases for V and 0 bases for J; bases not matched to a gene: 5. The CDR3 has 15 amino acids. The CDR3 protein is CASTASGGSTDTQYF. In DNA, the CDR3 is TGTGCCAGCACCGCCAGCGGGGGGAGCACAGATACGCAGTATTTT.

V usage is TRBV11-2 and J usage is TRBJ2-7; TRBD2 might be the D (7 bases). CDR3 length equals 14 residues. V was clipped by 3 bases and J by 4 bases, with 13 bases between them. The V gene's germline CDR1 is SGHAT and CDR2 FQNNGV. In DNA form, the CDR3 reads TGTGCCAGCAGCTTGGACAGCGGGACTTACGAGCAGTACTTC. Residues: CASSLDSGTYEQYF.

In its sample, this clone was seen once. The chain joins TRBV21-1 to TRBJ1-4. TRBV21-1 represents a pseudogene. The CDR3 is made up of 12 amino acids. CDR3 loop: CASSHLGEKLFF. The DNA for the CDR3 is TGTGCCAGCAGCCACCTCGGTGAAAAACTGTTTTTT.

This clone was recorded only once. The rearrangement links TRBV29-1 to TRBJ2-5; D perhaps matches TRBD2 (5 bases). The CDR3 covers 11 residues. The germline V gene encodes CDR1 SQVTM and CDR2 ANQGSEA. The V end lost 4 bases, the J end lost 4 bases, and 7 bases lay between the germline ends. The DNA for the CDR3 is TGCAGCGTTGGGACTGGAGAGACCCAGTACTTC. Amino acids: CSVGTGETQYF.

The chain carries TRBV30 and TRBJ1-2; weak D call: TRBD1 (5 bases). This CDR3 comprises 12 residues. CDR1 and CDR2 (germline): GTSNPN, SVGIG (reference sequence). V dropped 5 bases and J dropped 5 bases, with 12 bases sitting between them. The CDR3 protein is CAWEDGGYGYTF. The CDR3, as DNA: TGTGCCTGGGAGGACGGGGGGTATGGCTACACCTTC.

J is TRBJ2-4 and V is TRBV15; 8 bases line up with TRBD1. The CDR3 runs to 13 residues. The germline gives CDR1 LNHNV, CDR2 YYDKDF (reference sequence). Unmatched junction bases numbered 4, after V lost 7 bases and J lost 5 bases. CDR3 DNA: TGTGCCACCAACGCGGACAGGGAAAACATTCAGTACTTC. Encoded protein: CATNADRENIQYF.

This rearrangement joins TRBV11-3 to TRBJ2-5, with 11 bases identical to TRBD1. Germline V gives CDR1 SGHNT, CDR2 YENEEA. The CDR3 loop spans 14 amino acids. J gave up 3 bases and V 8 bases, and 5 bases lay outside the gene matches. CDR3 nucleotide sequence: TGTGCCAGCGCTAAGGGACAGGGGGAAGAGACCCAGTACTTC. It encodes CASAKGQGEETQYF. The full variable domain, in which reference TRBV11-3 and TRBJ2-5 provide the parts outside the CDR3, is EAGVVQSPRYKIIEKKQPVAFWCNPISGHNTLYWYLQNLGQGPELLIRYENEEAVDDSQLPKDRFSAERLKGVDSTLKIQPAELGDSAVYLCASAKGQGEETQYFGPGTRLLVL.

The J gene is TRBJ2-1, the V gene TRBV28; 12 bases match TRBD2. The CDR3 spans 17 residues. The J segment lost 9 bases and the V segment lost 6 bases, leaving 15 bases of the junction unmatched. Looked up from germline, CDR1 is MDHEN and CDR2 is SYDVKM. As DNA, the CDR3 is TGTGCCAGCAGCCCAGCCCCGACTAGCGGGAGATGGGCTGAGCAGTTCTTC. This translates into CASSPAPTSGRWAEQFF. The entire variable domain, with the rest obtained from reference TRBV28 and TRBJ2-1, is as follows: DVKVTQSSRYLVKRTGEKVFLECVQDMDHENMFWYRQDPGLGLRLIYFSYDVKMKEKGDIPEGYSVSREKKERFSLILESASTNQTSMYLCASSPAPTSGRWAEQFFGPGTRLTVL.

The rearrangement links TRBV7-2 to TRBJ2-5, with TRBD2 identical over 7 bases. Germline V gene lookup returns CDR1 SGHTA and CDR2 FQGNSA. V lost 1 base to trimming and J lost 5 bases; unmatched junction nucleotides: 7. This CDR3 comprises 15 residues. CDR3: CASSLGTRGRETQYF. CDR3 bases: TGTGCCAGCAGCTTAGGGACTAGGGGCCGGGAGACCCAGTACTTC.

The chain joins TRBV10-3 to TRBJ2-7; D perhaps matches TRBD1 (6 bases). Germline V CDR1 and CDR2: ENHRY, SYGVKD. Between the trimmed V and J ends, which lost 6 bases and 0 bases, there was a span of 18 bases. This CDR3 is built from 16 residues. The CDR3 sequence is CAIRKGDILSSYEQYF. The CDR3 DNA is TGTGCCATCAGGAAGGGGGACATTTTAAGCTCCTACGAGCAGTACTTC.

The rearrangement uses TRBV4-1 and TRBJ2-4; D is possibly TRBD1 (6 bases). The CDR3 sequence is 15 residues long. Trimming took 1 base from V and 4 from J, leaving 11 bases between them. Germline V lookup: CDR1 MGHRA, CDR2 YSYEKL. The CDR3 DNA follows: TGCGCCAGCAGCCAAGTAGAGGACAGTAAAAACATTCAGTACTTC. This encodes CASSQVEDSKNIQYF.

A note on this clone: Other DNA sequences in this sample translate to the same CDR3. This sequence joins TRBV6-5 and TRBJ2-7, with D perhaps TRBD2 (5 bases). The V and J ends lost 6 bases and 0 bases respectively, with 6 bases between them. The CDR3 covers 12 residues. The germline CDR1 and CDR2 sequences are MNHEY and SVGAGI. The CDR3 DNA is TGTGCCAGCAGCCGGGACTCCTACGAGCAGTACTTC. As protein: CASSRDSYEQYF.

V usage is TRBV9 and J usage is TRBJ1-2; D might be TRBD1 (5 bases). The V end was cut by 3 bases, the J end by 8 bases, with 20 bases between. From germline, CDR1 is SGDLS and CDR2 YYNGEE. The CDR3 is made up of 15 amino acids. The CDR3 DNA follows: TGTGCCAGCAGCGGGGGCGACGGGCAGGAAGGGGGCTACACCTTC. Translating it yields CASSGGDGQEGGYTF. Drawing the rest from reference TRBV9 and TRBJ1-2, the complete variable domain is DSGVTQTPKHLITATGQRVTLRCSPRSGDLSVYWYQQSLDQGLQFLIQYYNGEERAKGNILERFSAQQFPDLHSELNLSSLELGDSALYFCASSGGDGQEGGYTFGSGTRLTVV.

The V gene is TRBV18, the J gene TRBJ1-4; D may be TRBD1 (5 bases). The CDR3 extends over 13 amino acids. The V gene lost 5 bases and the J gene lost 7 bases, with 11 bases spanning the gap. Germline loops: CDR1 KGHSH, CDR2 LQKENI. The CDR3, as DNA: TGTGCCAGCTCAAGGCAGGGCGGTGAAAAACTGTTTTTT. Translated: CASSRQGGEKLFF.

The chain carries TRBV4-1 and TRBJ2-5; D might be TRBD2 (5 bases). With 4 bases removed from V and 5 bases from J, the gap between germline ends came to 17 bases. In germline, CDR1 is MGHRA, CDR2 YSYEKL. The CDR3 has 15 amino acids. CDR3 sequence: CASSPTGVGGETQYF. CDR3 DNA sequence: TGCGCCAGCAGCCCAACCGGGGTAGGTGGGGAGACCCAGTACTTC.

CDR3 amino acids: CASSLGWVGNEQFF. CDR3 sequence (DNA): TGTGCCAGCAGCTTAGGCTGGGTCGGGAATGAGCAGTTCTTC. This rearrangement joins TRBV13 to TRBJ2-1, with unresolved D. Trimming took off 0 bases at V and 7 bases at J, with 10 bases between the two ends. The CDR3 has 14 amino acids. CDR1 PRHDT and CDR2 FYEKMQ come from the germline V gene (reference sequence).

This CDR3 reads CASSETRSYEQYF. The CDR3 bases are TGTGCCAGCAGTGAGACTCGCTCCTACGAGCAGTACTTC. The chain links TRBV6-1 to TRBJ2-7; no reliable D call. The CDR3 extends over 13 amino acids. The germline V gene has CDR1 MNHNS and CDR2 SASEGT. V was shortened by 3 bases and J by 0 bases, with 6 bases between the two germline ends.

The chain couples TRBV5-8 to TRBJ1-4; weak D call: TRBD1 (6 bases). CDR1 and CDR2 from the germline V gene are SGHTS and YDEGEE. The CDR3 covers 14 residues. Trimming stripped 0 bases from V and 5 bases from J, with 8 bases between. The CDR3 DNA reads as TGTGCCAGCAGCTTGGGGGACAACAATGAAAAACTGTTTTTT. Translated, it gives CASSLGDNNEKLFF.

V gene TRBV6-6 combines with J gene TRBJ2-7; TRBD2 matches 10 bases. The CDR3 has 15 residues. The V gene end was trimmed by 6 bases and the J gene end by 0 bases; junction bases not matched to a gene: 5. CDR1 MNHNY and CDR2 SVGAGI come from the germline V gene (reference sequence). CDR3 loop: CASSHSGRFSYEQYF. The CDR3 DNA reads TGTGCCAGCAGCCATAGCGGGAGGTTCTCCTACGAGCAGTACTTC.

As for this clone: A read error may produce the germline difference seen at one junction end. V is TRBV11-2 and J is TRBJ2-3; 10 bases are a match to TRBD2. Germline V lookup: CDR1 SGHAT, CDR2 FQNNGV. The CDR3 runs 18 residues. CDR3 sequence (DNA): TGTGCCAGCAGTTTAGCGGTTCGACTAGCGGGTCGCACAGATACGCAGTATTTT. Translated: CASSLAVRLAGRTDTQYF.

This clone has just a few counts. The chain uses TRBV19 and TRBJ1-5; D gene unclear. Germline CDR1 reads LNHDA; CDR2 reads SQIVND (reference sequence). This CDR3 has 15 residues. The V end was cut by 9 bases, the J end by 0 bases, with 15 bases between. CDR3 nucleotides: TGTGCCAGCGCTTATGAGGGTTATAGCAATCAGCCCCAGCATTTT. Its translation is CASAYEGYSNQPQHF.